This TCR beta chain comes out of a study of cytomegalovirus exposure and HLA in healthy donors. Primers included in the PCR were 60 Vbeta and 13 Jbeta primers. In the authors' workflow: About 12 million shared chains were among the roughly 78 million unique TCR beta chains that a later analysis counted. The protocol was immunoSEQ multiplex PCR, while the TCRdb copy is restricted to in-frame clones and leaves out a portion. V, J and clone size reflect that table, while D and trimming were determined from the DNA. The table shows 150,000 to 200,000 clones, with around 85% occurring only once. Study-wide results and limits: Around 160 TCR beta chains were listed as cytomegalovirus-associated. Later work found that TCR association rates differed between HLA loci; DRB1 had the most and HLA-C the fewest. Reportedly, diagnosis of cytomegalovirus status by the classifier showed high specificity and sensitivity.

V was cut by 0 bases and J by 7 bases, with 16 bases left in between. The CDR3 covers 15 residues. CDR1 SGHRS and CDR2 YFSETQ come from the germline V gene. Turning to this clone: Its antigen is still unknown.

This TCR came from a woman aged 25 to 39 in good health and CMV-seronegative. Source material: PBMCs. V gene TRBV5-1 combines with J gene TRBJ1-1; possibly TRBD1 for D (6 bases). The CDR3 sequence is CASSLDPGTNYEAFF. The CDR3 coding sequence is TGCGCCAGCAGCTTGGACCCGGGGACAAACTATGAAGCTTTCTTT. The complete variable domain, with remaining parts taken from reference TRBV5-1 and TRBJ1-1, reads KAGVTQTPRYLIKTRGQQVTLSCSPISGHRSVSWYQQTPGQGLQFLFEYFSETQRNKGNFPGRFSGRQFSNSRSEMNVSTLELGDSALYLCASSLDPGTNYEAFFGQGTRLTVV.